One and the same sample provided the 30 T cell receptor beta chains below, sequenced in a study of shared clonotypes between healthy human individuals. Using immunoSEQ multiplex PCR, the repertoire was profiled, and TCRdb retains in-frame clones only, with some absent. The sample includes roughly 2.6 million clones, approximately 94% of them seen just once. The sample was naive CD4+ T cells sorted from blood. The subset here: CD45RA+ positively selected. These receptors all come from a man aged 18 to 29 in good health.

The rearrangement joins TRBV5-1 to TRBJ1-2, with TRBD1 as a possible D gene (6 bases). The ends were cut back, 1 base at V and 8 bases at J, with 18 bases in the middle. Per the germline V gene, CDR1 is SGHRS and CDR2 is YFSETQ. The CDR3 consists of 15 residues. CDR3 residues: CASSLQVGDMRGYTF. The CDR3 coding sequence is TGCGCCAGCAGCTTGCAGGTCGGGGACATGAGGGGCTACACCTTC.

The rearrangement links TRBV2 to TRBJ1-1, with D hard to call. The V gene lost 4 bases and the J gene lost 4 bases, with 16 bases spanning the gap. CDR1 and CDR2 (germline): SNHLY, FYNNEI. This CDR3 is built from 15 residues. CDR3 protein: CASSVSTALGTEAFF. The CDR3 DNA is TGTGCCAGCAGTGTTAGCACCGCTTTGGGCACTGAAGCTTTCTTT.

This CDR3 is CASSAQGRQETQYF. CDR3 DNA: TGTGCCAGCAGCGCACAGGGTAGGCAAGAGACCCAGTACTTC. The chain links TRBV7-2 to TRBJ2-5; perhaps TRBD1 as D (6 bases). V lost 5 bases, J lost 2 bases, and 12 bases lay in between. The CDR3 loop spans 14 amino acids. Germline CDR1 and CDR2: SGHTA and FQGNSA.

This chain joins TRBV2 and TRBJ1-2; 8 bases are shared with TRBD1. Germline loops: CDR1 SNHLY, CDR2 FYNNEI. The CDR3 totals 13 residues. Trimming at V came to 5 bases and at J to 8 bases, leaving 7 bases not matched to a gene. Here the CDR3 DNA reads TGTGCCAGCAGTCTACGGACAGGGAAGGGCTACACCTTC. Translation: CASSLRTGKGYTF.

The rearrangement uses TRBV12-5 and TRBJ2-1; 9 bases are a match to TRBD2. The length of the CDR3 is 17 residues. The J segment lost 8 bases and the V segment lost 4 bases, leaving 15 bases of the junction unmatched. Germline values: CDR1 LGHNT, CDR2 FRNRAP. The CDR3 nucleotides read TGTGCTAGTGGTTCTCGTGGTAGCGGGAGCTTTGGTGATGAGCAGTTCTTC. As protein: CASGSRGSGSFGDEQFF.

V is TRBV7-8 and J is TRBJ2-7; 7 nucleotides match TRBD1. This CDR3 contains 14 residues. The V gene end was trimmed by 2 bases and the J gene end by 1 base; junction bases not matched to a gene: 2. The V gene's germline CDR1 is SGHVS and CDR2 FQNEAQ. The CDR3 here is CASSLWDSSYEQYF. The CDR3 region has the DNA TGTGCCAGCAGCTTATGGGACAGTTCCTACGAGCAGTACTTC.

In regard to this clone: Relative to the germline gene, one junction end is altered; a read error may explain this. The sample contains more than one DNA sequence encoding this CDR3. J is TRBJ2-6 and V is TRBV25-1; TRBD1 is a possible D gene (5 bases). Germline V gives CDR1 MGHDK, CDR2 SYGVNS. The CDR3 runs 13 residues. The CDR3 here is CASSPTGANVLTF. The CDR3 DNA reads as TGTGCCAGCAGTCCAACTGGGGCCAACGTTCTGACTTTC.

The rearrangement joins TRBV5-5 to TRBJ1-2; D gene unclear. This CDR3 region has 15 residues. Trimming cost V 1 base and J 8 bases, with 18 bases left between them. Germline V gives CDR1 SGHKS, CDR2 YYEKEE (reference sequence). The DNA for the CDR3 is TGTGCCAGCAGCTTGAGTTTGTTGACGCCCGGGGGCTACACCTTC. This codes for CASSLSLLTPGGYTF.

This clone has a handful of counts. This sample also contains other DNA sequences that code for the same CDR3. This sequence joins TRBV19 and TRBJ2-2; a possible D gene is TRBD1 (5 bases). CDR3 length: 12 amino acids. The V and J ends lost 4 bases and 6 bases respectively, with 6 bases between them. From germline, CDR1 is LNHDA and CDR2 SQIVND (reference sequence). For the CDR3, the DNA is TGTGCCAGTAGTACAGGGTCCGGGGAGCTGTTTTTT. Its protein product is CASSTGSGELFF. The whole variable domain, remainder taken from reference TRBV19 and TRBJ2-2, is DGGITQSPKYLFRKEGQNVTLSCEQNLNHDAMYWYRQDPGQGLRLIYYSQIVNDFQKGDIAEGYSVSREKKESFPLTVTSAQKNPTAFYLCASSTGSGELFFGEGSRLTVL.

This chain joins TRBV5-5 and TRBJ2-5; either TRBD1 or TRBD2 may supply D (5 bases each). Germline CDR1 is SGHKS and CDR2 is YYEKEE (reference sequence). The CDR3 covers 13 residues. Trimming removed 4 bases from V and 4 bases from J, with 11 bases in between. CDR3 nucleotide sequence: TGTGCCAGCAGCGGCCGGGACCTAGAGACCCAGTACTTC. It is translated as CASSGRDLETQYF.

The chain uses TRBV6-1 and TRBJ2-7; perhaps TRBD1 as D (5 bases). V dropped 1 base and J dropped 2 bases, with 9 bases sitting between them. The V gene's germline CDR1 is MNHNS and CDR2 SASEGT. There are 14 residues in the CDR3. The chain's CDR3 is CASSEGGATYEQYF. In DNA, the CDR3 is TGTGCCAGCAGTGAAGGTGGGGCTACCTACGAGCAGTACTTC.

In DNA, the CDR3 is TGTGCCAGCAGCTTGTTTAGCTCTGGAAACACCATATATTTT. It encodes CASSLFSSGNTIYF. The rearrangement joins TRBV7-9 to TRBJ1-3; no reliable D call. V was shortened by 3 bases and J by 0 bases, with 6 bases between the two germline ends. The germline CDR1 and CDR2 sequences are SEHNR and FQNEAQ (reference sequence). The CDR3 length is 14 residues.

The chain uses TRBV7-9 and TRBJ2-5; a possible D gene is TRBD1 (6 bases). CDR1 and CDR2 from the germline V gene are SEHNR and FQNEAQ (reference sequence). V lost 1 base, J lost 1 base, and 16 bases lay in between. This CDR3 has 17 residues. The CDR3 spells CASSLGWGQRIQETQYF. CDR3 nucleotide sequence: TGTGCCAGCAGCTTAGGTTGGGGGCAGAGGATCCAAGAGACCCAGTACTTC.

J is TRBJ2-1 and V is TRBV6-5; 13 bases are a match to TRBD2. The CDR3 consists of 16 residues. The germline gives CDR1 MNHEY, CDR2 SVGAGI. The junction had 2 bases not matched to a gene; V was cut back by 4 bases and J by 2 bases. CDR3 protein: CASSWTSGSPYNEQFF. The CDR3 DNA follows: TGTGCCAGCAGTTGGACTAGCGGGAGCCCCTACAATGAGCAGTTCTTC.

This chain connects TRBV21-1 to TRBJ2-3; the table's D call, TRBD1, has no DNA check behind it. TRBV21-1 is described as a pseudogene. The length of the CDR3 is 19 residues. The DNA of the CDR3 is TGTGCCAGCAGCAAAGTTTCAGGGGCGACGTCCCCACACAATGATACGCAGTATTTT. Its translation is CASSKVSGATSPHNDTQYF.

The chain is built from TRBV6-1 and TRBJ2-2; D uncertain. V gave up 6 bases and J gave up 1 base, with 12 bases separating them. The CDR3 consists of 15 residues. Per germline, CDR1 MNHNS and CDR2 SASEGT. In DNA, the CDR3 is TGTGCCAGCAGAGCTCTATTAGGGAACACCGGGGAGCTGTTTTTT. Protein sequence: CASRALLGNTGELFF.

V usage is TRBV19 and J usage is TRBJ2-1, with D uncertain. In germline, CDR1 is LNHDA, CDR2 SQIVND (reference sequence). The length of the CDR3 is 15 residues. Trimming left V 5 bases short and J 0 bases short, with 11 bases between. CDR3 residues: CASSYTRGSYNEQFF. In DNA, the CDR3 is TGTGCCAGTAGTTATACCAGAGGCTCCTACAATGAGCAGTTCTTC.

This clone appeared a single time. V and J are TRBV4-1 and TRBJ1-2; D call uncertain. The V gene lost 3 bases and the J gene lost 5 bases, with 19 bases spanning the gap. This CDR3 is 16 amino acids long. Germline CDR1 and CDR2: MGHRA and YSYEKL. Here the CDR3 DNA reads TGCGCCAGCAGCCAGACAATGTCGAGTACCCTGTATGGCTACACCTTC. This sequence encodes CASSQTMSSTLYGYTF.

The CDR3 is CASRRSGGDHGYTF. The CDR3 DNA follows: TGTGCCAGCAGGCGGAGTGGGGGAGATCATGGCTACACCTTC. The rearrangement uses TRBV6-4 and TRBJ1-2, with D possibly being TRBD1 (5 bases). CDR3 size: 14 residues. Trimming cost V 6 bases and J 6 bases, with 17 bases left between them. Germline lookup yields CDR1 MRHNA and CDR2 SNTAGT.

Regarding this clone: This sample includes further DNA sequences coding for the same CDR3. V is TRBV7-2 and J is TRBJ2-1; 12 bases match TRBD2. The J segment lost 7 bases and the V segment lost 5 bases, leaving 6 bases of the junction unmatched. The CDR3 length is 15 residues. Germline-derived CDR1 and CDR2 are SGHTA and FQGNSA. CDR3 bases: TGTGCCAGCAGCCTGGGACTAGCGGGCGGTAATGAGCAGTTCTTC. Translating gives CASSLGLAGGNEQFF.

The gene calls are TRBV5-1 and TRBJ2-6; either TRBD1 or TRBD2 may fit D (5 bases each). There are 19 residues in the CDR3. V was cut by 3 bases and J by 4 bases, with 23 bases left in between. The germline CDR1 and CDR2 sequences are SGHRS and YFSETQ. CDR3 DNA sequence: TGCGCCAGCAGCTCCCGTAGAGGCAGGGAGTCTGCCGGGGCCAACGTCCTGACTTTC. This codes for CASSSRRGRESAGANVLTF.

This chain uses TRBV10-2 with TRBJ2-1, with 16 bases matching TRBD2. Germline CDR1 is WSHSY and CDR2 is SAAADI. This CDR3 region has 16 residues. V gave up 6 bases and J gave up 9 bases; unmatched junction bases: 8. CDR3: CASRATGTSGRGEQFF. CDR3 coding DNA: TGCGCCAGCAGGGCAACCGGGACTAGCGGGAGGGGTGAGCAGTTCTTC.

The chain recombines TRBV9 with TRBJ2-5, with a possible D match to TRBD2 (6 bases). Germline lookup yields CDR1 SGDLS and CDR2 YYNGEE. V lost 2 bases, J lost 2 bases, and 16 bases lay in between. The CDR3 covers 16 residues. CDR3 coding DNA: TGTGCCAGCAGCGTGGGGATGGGGGGTATACAAGAGACCCAGTACTTC. Its protein product is CASSVGMGGIQETQYF.

This chain links TRBV10-3 with TRBJ2-1, with no clear D. V was cut by 0 bases and J by 6 bases, with 12 bases left in between. The length of the CDR3 is 15 residues. Germline CDR1 is ENHRY and CDR2 is SYGVKD. CDR3 sequence reads: CAISESAASPNEQFF. As DNA, the CDR3 is TGTGCCATCAGTGAGTCGGCTGCGTCTCCCAATGAGCAGTTCTTC.

The rearrangement joins TRBV4-3 to TRBJ2-2; 7 bases align to TRBD1. Germline lookup yields CDR1 LGHNA and CDR2 YSLEER. CDR3 size: 15 residues. V trimming: 1 base; J trimming: 4 bases; junction bases outside the gene matches: 3. CDR3 nucleotides: TGCGCCAGCAGCCAAGCGGGACAGACCACCGGGGAGCTGTTTTTT. Encoded protein: CASSQAGQTTGELFF.

The chain employs TRBV27 and TRBJ1-1; no definite D call. The CDR3 runs to 14 residues. The ends were cut back, 5 bases at V and 4 bases at J, with 14 bases in the middle. Per the germline V gene, CDR1 is MNHEY and CDR2 is SMNVEV (reference sequence). CDR3 region: CASSPLVPGTEAFF. The CDR3 DNA is TGTGCCAGCAGTCCCCTAGTCCCTGGCACTGAAGCTTTCTTT.

The table lists this clone with a count of one. The chain couples TRBV27 to TRBJ2-7; TRBD1 matches at 11 bases. With V trimmed by 4 bases and J by 7 bases, 9 bases remained unmatched. This CDR3 has 15 amino acids. Looked up from germline, CDR1 is MNHEY and CDR2 is SMNVEV (reference sequence). CDR3 loop: CASSSPGQGGGEQYF. CDR3 coding DNA: TGTGCCAGCAGTTCCCCGGGACAGGGGGGCGGGGAGCAGTACTTC.

This CDR3 is CSVVTGSEQYF. CDR3 DNA sequence: TGCAGCGTTGTGACAGGGTCAGAGCAGTACTTC. V and J are TRBV29-1 and TRBJ2-7; TRBD1 agrees at 7 bases. The CDR3 has 11 residues. J lost 7 bases, V lost 4 bases, and 4 bases had no gene match. Looked up from germline, CDR1 is SQVTM and CDR2 is ANQGSEA.

The chain joins TRBV5-1 to TRBJ2-2, with a possible D match to TRBD2 (6 bases). The germline gives CDR1 SGHRS, CDR2 YFSETQ. The CDR3 runs 15 residues. Between the trimmed V and J ends, which lost 4 bases and 5 bases, there was a span of 15 bases. Here the CDR3 DNA reads TGCGCCAGCAGCCCGGCGGAGGGGCGAACCGGGGAGCTGTTTTTT. Translated: CASSPAEGRTGELFF. The full variable domain, in which reference TRBV5-1 and TRBJ2-2 provide the parts outside the CDR3, is KAGVTQTPRYLIKTRGQQVTLSCSPISGHRSVSWYQQTPGQGLQFLFEYFSETQRNKGNFPGRFSGRQFSNSRSEMNVSTLELGDSALYLCASSPAEGRTGELFFGEGSRLTVL.

The DNA for the CDR3 is TGTGCCAGCAGCTTGGGGGGGACAGGGGTGACAGATACGCAGTATTTT. This sequence encodes CASSLGGTGVTDTQYF. The chain is built from TRBV5-4 and TRBJ2-3; 10 bases align to TRBD1. This CDR3 has 16 residues. From germline, CDR1 is SGHNT and CDR2 YYREEE (reference sequence). V lost 0 bases and J lost 3; bases outside the gene matches: 4.